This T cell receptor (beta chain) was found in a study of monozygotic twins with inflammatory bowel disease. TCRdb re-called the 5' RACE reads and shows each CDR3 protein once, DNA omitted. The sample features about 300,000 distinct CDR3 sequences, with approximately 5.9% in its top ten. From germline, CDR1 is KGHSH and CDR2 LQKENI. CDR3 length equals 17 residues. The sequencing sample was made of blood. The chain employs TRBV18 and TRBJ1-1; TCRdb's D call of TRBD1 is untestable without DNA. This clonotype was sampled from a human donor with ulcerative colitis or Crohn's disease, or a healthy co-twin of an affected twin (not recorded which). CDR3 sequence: CASSLSQQGTLDTEAFF. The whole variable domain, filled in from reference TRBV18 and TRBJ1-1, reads NAGVMQNPRHLVRRRGQEARLRCSPMKGHSHVYWYRQLPEEGLKFMVYLQKENIIDESGMPKERFSAEFPKEGPSILRIQQVVRGDSAAYFCASSLSQQGTLDTEAFFGQGTRLTVV.